This is a list of T cell receptor beta chains from one sample in a study of blood T cell repertoires in COVID-19. Assay used: immunoSEQ multiplex PCR; TCRdb lists only in-frame clones, some missing. The sample includes hundreds of thousands of clones, 88% of them seen just once. Sequenced input: PBMCs or T cells enriched from blood (not recorded which). These receptors all come from a woman aged 55 to 70 who had recovered from COVID-19. The CDR3 runs from the conserved cysteine through the conserved F or W. A D gene is named only where the DNA matches it firmly. Expanded clones get a size class; other rows say once, few or many, or leave the size out.

v_call	j_call	d_call	clone_size	cdr3_aa	cdr3_nt
TRBV10-3	TRBJ1-3	TRBD1	once	CAISDPFRGLGNTIYF	TGTGCCATCAGTGACCCGTTTAGGGGGCTCGGAAACACCATATATTTT
TRBV6-5	TRBJ2-5	-	-	CASRGGRETQYF	TGTGCCAGCCGCGGCGGGCGGGAGACCCAGTACTTC
TRBV5-1	TRBJ2-2	-	-	CASSGALGTGELFF	TGCGCCAGCAGCGGGGCCTTGGGCACCGGGGAGCTGTTTTTT
TRBV25-1	TRBJ1-1	-	-	CASLSEGNTEAFF	TGTGCCAGCCTCTCTGAGGGGAACACTGAAGCTTTCTTT
TRBV18	TRBJ1-5	TRBD1	-	CASSPSTQGGQPQHF	TGTGCCAGCTCACCCTCTACACAGGGGGGGCAGCCCCAGCATTTT
TRBV7-6	TRBJ1-2	-	-	CASSLAGDYGYTF	TGTGCCAGCAGCTTAGCAGGGGACTATGGCTACACCTTC
TRBV29-1	TRBJ1-2	TRBD1	-	CSVEGPGQSVYGYTF	TGCAGCGTTGAAGGCCCGGGACAGAGCGTCTATGGCTACACCTTC
TRBV30	TRBJ2-1	TRBD1	-	CAWSVTGRYNEQFF	TGTGCCTGGAGTGTGACAGGGCGGTACAATGAGCAGTTCTTC
TRBV1	TRBJ1-2	-	-	CTSSPTTGWSGQGAYGYTF	TGCACCAGCAGTCCGACAACTGGTTGGTCCGGACAGGGGGCCTATGGCTACACCTTC
TRBV5-1	TRBJ1-3	-	-	CASSLGGAGNTIYF	TGCGCCAGCAGCTTAGGGGGTGCTGGAAACACCATATATTTT
TRBV7-8	TRBJ1-6	TRBD1	-	CASSIRGTDNSPLHF	TGTGCCAGCAGCATTCGGGGGACAGATAATTCACCCCTCCACTTT
TRBV3-1/TRBV3-2	TRBJ2-1	TRBD2	-	CASSRLAGDNEQFF	TGTGCCAGCAGCCGACTAGCGGGGGACAATGAGCAGTTCTTC
TRBV18	TRBJ1-1	-	-	CASSPPNGGDTEAFF	TGTGCCAGCTCACCACCGAATGGGGGGGACACTGAAGCTTTCTTT
TRBV18	TRBJ2-2	TRBD2	-	CASSRASGGSTDTGELFF	TGTGCCAGCTCGAGGGCTAGCGGGGGATCCACGGACACCGGGGAGCTGTTTTTT
TRBV2	TRBJ2-6	TRBD2	-	CASSLAGGVSGANVLTF	TGTGCCAGCAGTTTAGCGGGGGGCGTCTCTGGGGCCAACGTCCTGACTTTC
TRBV24-1	TRBJ2-1	TRBD2	-	CATSGTSGGTVKQFF	TGTGCCACCTCGGGGACTAGCGGGGGGACGGTCAAGCAGTTCTTC